Detailed here is one TCR beta chain. Its antigen is unknown. The study drew the donors from its roughly 120-subject validation cohort, separate from the approximately 670-subject first cohort. Trimming removed 4 bases at V and 1 base at J, with 7 bases between. The CDR3 extends over 12 amino acids. Germline loops: CDR1 SQVTM, CDR2 ANQGSEA. The record originates from a study of cytomegalovirus exposure and HLA in healthy donors. The study, taken as a whole, reports: There were under 200 TCR beta chains listed as cytomegalovirus-associated.

TCRdb's table, derived via immunoSEQ multiplex PCR, lists solely in-frame clones and lacks some. This sample has about 160,000 clones, with roughly nine tenths found just once. The V call is TRBV29-1, the J call TRBJ1-1; D gene uncertain. The sequence derives from a woman in her thirties in good health and CMV-seronegative. Material: PBMCs. CDR3 nucleotide sequence: TGCAGCGTTGTATGGGGGAACACTGAAGCTTTCTTT. It translates to CSVVWGNTEAFF.